This TCR beta chain is drawn from a study of early T cells in non-severe SARS-CoV-2 infection. This clonotype has a handful of counts. What it binds is not known. Tagging with unique molecular identifiers was applied to individual cDNA molecules. TCRdb reprocessed the 5' RACE reads via MiXCR and lists one record per CDR3 protein. The repertoire holds approximately 77,000 distinct CDR3 sequences, with more than 10% as singletons. Whole-study results and caveats: VDJdb matching, biased toward anti-spike CD8 responses, missed private and CD4 specificities.

CDR3 size: 16 residues. V was clipped by 2 bases and J by 4 bases; unmatched bases: 4. Per the germline V gene, CDR1 is LGHNA and CDR2 is YNFKEQ. The sequences come from whole blood, collected at baseline. The chain has TRBV4-2 and TRBJ2-1; 11 nucleotides line up with TRBD2. This receptor was obtained from an adult who was a healthcare worker with PCR-confirmed SARS-CoV-2 infection or an uninfected control (not recorded which). The donor label of this sample is uncertain. CDR3 in DNA: TGTGCCAGCAGCCAAACCGGGACTAGCGGATACAATGAGCAGTTCTTC. It codes for CASSQTGTSGYNEQFF.